This TCR beta chain was recovered during a study of T cells after yellow fever vaccination. Broader study findings: A weaker secondary response peaked on day 5, the primary on day 15.

Via MiXCR, TCRdb re-called the 5' RACE reads, giving one row per CDR3 protein. This table has 550,000 to 750,000 distinct CDR3 sequences, roughly 14% appearing once. A note on this clonotype: Its specificity is unknown.

The germline V and J ends were trimmed by 2 bases and 5 bases, with 15 bases remaining between them. The CDR3 runs 15 residues. Germline V CDR1 and CDR2: SGHAT, FQNNGV. The source of this sequence is a young man who received the YFV17D yellow fever vaccine. The V gene is TRBV11-2, the J gene TRBJ1-1; the D gene is possibly TRBD1 (5 bases). Specimen: PBMCs, collected on the day of the yellow fever booster vaccination. CDR3 sequence: CASSLNWGPETEAFF. CDR3 nucleotides: TGTGCCAGCAGCTTAAACTGGGGCCCGGAGACTGAAGCTTTCTTT.